The source of this T cell receptor beta chain is a study of identical twins. General study findings and limits: Out-of-frame alpha sequences common to twins were enriched for low generation probability.

This clonotype was observed a handful of times. Antigen: not known. One entry per CDR3 protein, called by TCRdb with MiXCR from the 5' RACE reads. Of 400,000 to 650,000 distinct CDR3 sequences listed, around 20% are singletons. The CDR3 has 12 residues. The V end was cut by 3 bases, the J end by 4 bases, with 6 bases between. In addition, the sample was reused for a study of T cells expressing NK-cell markers.

The sequencing input was CD4+ T cells sorted from blood. The sequence was obtained from a woman younger than 35 in good health. The chain combines TRBV12-3 or TRBV12-4 with TRBJ1-2, with D unresolved. In DNA form, the CDR3 reads TGTGCCAGCAGTTTTTCCCTCTATGGCTACACCTTC. This codes for CASSFSLYGYTF.